This T cell receptor beta chain is drawn from a study of control samples from healthy donors and cancer patients. V lost 4 bases and J lost 4, with 3 bases in between. The germline V gene has CDR1 MNHEY and CDR2 SMNVEV (reference sequence). CDR3 length: 11 residues. Measured with immunoSEQ multiplex PCR; TCRdb has only the in-frame clones, and not every one. The table lists fewer than 65,000 clones, about nine tenths of them singletons. The gene calls are TRBV27 and TRBJ2-3; D uncertain. This TCR came from a man between 40 and 49 years old with colorectal cancer. The source material was PBMCs. CDR3 protein: CASSYSDTQYF. CDR3 sequence (DNA): TGTGCCAGCAGTTATTCAGATACGCAGTATTTT.